A single sample is the source of the 30 T cell receptor beta chains below, sequenced in a study of cytotoxic CD8 clonotypes in ibrutinib-treated CLL. Using immunoSEQ multiplex PCR, the repertoire was profiled, and TCRdb retains in-frame clones only, with some absent. The sample holds approximately 320,000 clones, under 70% seen once. Sequencing was performed on PBMCs, taken after 36 months of ibrutinib treatment. Receptors originate from a human donor with chronic lymphocytic leukemia.

The chain has TRBV19 and TRBJ2-3; 8 nucleotides match TRBD1. The CDR3 loop spans 13 amino acids. Germline CDR1 reads LNHDA; CDR2 reads SQIVND (reference sequence). Trimming at V came to 6 bases and at J to 5 bases, leaving 4 bases not matched to a gene. The CDR3 is CASSLQGGDTQYF. The CDR3 coding sequence is TGTGCCAGTAGCCTACAGGGGGGAGATACGCAGTATTTT. The complete variable domain, with remaining parts taken from reference TRBV19 and TRBJ2-3, reads DGGITQSPKYLFRKEGQNVTLSCEQNLNHDAMYWYRQDPGQGLRLIYYSQIVNDFQKGDIAEGYSVSREKKESFPLTVTSAQKNPTAFYLCASSLQGGDTQYFGPGTRLTVL.

This clone was detected only a few times. The V call is TRBV7-3, the J call TRBJ1-2; no clear D gene. The CDR3 is made up of 14 amino acids. Trimming took 3 bases from V and 6 from J, leaving 14 bases between them. Germline CDR1 and CDR2: SGHTA and FQGTGA. Here the CDR3 DNA reads TGTGCCAGCAGCTTGAACAGTGAAGGAGATGGCTACACCTTC. It codes for CASSLNSEGDGYTF.

V and J are TRBV11-2 and TRBJ2-1; D is possibly TRBD1 or TRBD2 (6 bases each). From germline, CDR1 is SGHAT and CDR2 FQNNGV. The CDR3 loop spans 14 amino acids. V lost 3 bases, J lost 9 bases, and 15 bases lay in between. CDR3 residues: CASSFGLGGSEQFF. The CDR3 bases are TGTGCCAGCAGCTTTGGTTTAGGGGGGAGTGAGCAGTTCTTC.

This clone appeared a few times. This chain uses TRBV6-6 with TRBJ2-7; no clear D gene. There are 11 residues in the CDR3. V was shortened by 5 bases and J by 4 bases, with 6 bases between the two germline ends. Germline CDR1 reads MNHNY; CDR2 reads SVGAGI (reference sequence). CDR3 coding DNA: TGTGCCAGCAGTCAAAGTTACGAGCAGTACTTC. Translated: CASSQSYEQYF.

The V gene is TRBV4-1, the J gene TRBJ1-6, with D possibly matching TRBD1 (5 bases). Trimming stripped 0 bases from V and 10 bases from J, with 16 bases between. Germline CDR1 and CDR2: MGHRA and YSYEKL. This CDR3 has 16 amino acids. CDR3 amino acids: CASSQEGFGRDSPLHF. For the CDR3, the DNA is TGCGCCAGCAGCCAAGAAGGTTTCGGCAGGGACTCACCCCTCCACTTT.

This chain links TRBV9 with TRBJ2-1; D gene uncertain. From germline, CDR1 is SGDLS and CDR2 YYNGEE. The CDR3 is made up of 19 amino acids. Trimming took off 1 base at V and 1 base at J, with 21 bases between the two ends. The CDR3 protein is CASSVTLQGMTKSYNEQFF. For the CDR3, the DNA is TGTGCCAGCAGCGTAACTTTGCAAGGGATGACAAAATCCTACAATGAGCAGTTCTTC.

The chain employs TRBV7-2 and TRBJ2-3; D is perhaps TRBD1 or TRBD2 (6 bases each). Germline lookup yields CDR1 SGHTA and CDR2 FQGNSA. V was trimmed by 5 bases and J by 10 bases, leaving 13 bases between them. This CDR3 is 12 amino acids long. CDR3 amino acids: CASSPRGEAQYF. The CDR3 DNA sequence: TGTGCCAGCAGCCCAAGGGGGGAAGCGCAGTATTTT.

V usage is TRBV29-1 and J usage is TRBJ1-3; 8 nucleotides match TRBD1. CDR3 length: 14 amino acids. The J segment lost 2 bases and the V segment lost 4 bases, leaving 4 bases of the junction unmatched. The V gene's germline CDR1 is SQVTM and CDR2 ANQGSEA. CDR3 loop: CSVGPGGTGNTIYF. As DNA, the CDR3 is TGCAGCGTTGGGCCAGGGGGCACTGGAAACACCATATATTTT.

By sample share, this clone is medium-sized. The chain recombines TRBV7-8 with TRBJ1-5; no firm D call. Per the germline V gene, CDR1 is SGHVS and CDR2 is FQNEAQ. Between the trimmed V and J ends, which lost 3 bases and 4 bases, there was a span of 4 bases. The CDR3 consists of 12 residues. CDR3 region: CASSFRNQPQHF. DNA for the CDR3: TGTGCCAGCAGCTTTCGAAATCAGCCCCAGCATTTT.

The rearrangement links TRBV21-1 to TRBJ1-4. TRBV21-1 is designated a pseudogene. The CDR3 contains 16 residues. The CDR3 nucleotides read TGTGCCAGCAGCAAAAGGCGGCAGGTGATTTTCGAAAAACTGTTTTTT. It encodes CASSKRRQVIFEKLFF.

The chain joins TRBV28 to TRBJ2-6; 7 positions match TRBD1. Germline V CDR1 and CDR2: MDHEN, SYDVKM. The junction had 13 bases not matched to a gene; V was cut back by 5 bases and J by 0 bases. This CDR3 contains 19 residues. Here the CDR3 DNA reads TGTGCCAGCAGTCGACCCCAGGGGACAGCGGACTCTGGGGCCAACGTCCTGACTTTC. Encoded protein: CASSRPQGTADSGANVLTF.

This sequence joins TRBV19 and TRBJ1-2; 11 bases are shared with TRBD1. The trim removed 10 bases at V and 0 bases at J, leaving 4 bases unmatched. Germline V gene lookup returns CDR1 LNHDA and CDR2 SQIVND (reference sequence). The CDR3 consists of 14 residues. CDR3 nucleotides: TGTGCCACAACGGACAGGGGGCCTAACTATGGCTACACCTTC. It encodes CATTDRGPNYGYTF.

This chain connects TRBV5-1 to TRBJ2-1; 12 nucleotides match TRBD2. The germline CDR1 and CDR2 sequences are SGHRS and YFSETQ. After removal of 0 bases from V and 8 bases from J, the junction contained 3 bases not matched to a gene. The CDR3 spans 15 residues. The CDR3 sequence: CASSLVLAGGHEQFF. For the CDR3, the DNA is TGCGCCAGCAGCTTGGTTCTAGCGGGAGGGCATGAGCAGTTCTTC.

This clone showed up just a few times. The chain combines TRBV27 with TRBJ1-6, with a possible D match to TRBD1 (5 bases). Trimming left V 4 bases short and J 10 bases short, with 14 bases between. Looked up from germline, CDR1 is MNHEY and CDR2 is SMNVEV (reference sequence). The CDR3 is 14 residues long. CDR3 nucleotide sequence: TGTGCCAGCAGTTGGGACCGCCTTGGCTCACCCCTCCACTTT. Translating gives CASSWDRLGSPLHF.

The genes are TRBV5-1 and TRBJ2-7, with 7 bases aligning to TRBD1. The junction had 5 bases not matched to a gene; V was cut back by 5 bases and J by 0 bases. The CDR3 runs 14 residues. Germline assignment: CDR1 SGHRS and CDR2 YFSETQ. CDR3 coding DNA: TGCGCCAGCAGTAACAGGGGTAGCTCCTACGAGCAGTACTTC. Translating it yields CASSNRGSSYEQYF.

The CDR3 nucleotides read TGTGCCAGCAGTCCCAGTGTCGGGACTTCTCACAATGAGCAGTTCTTC. It encodes CASSPSVGTSHNEQFF. V and J are TRBV7-3 and TRBJ2-1, with a weak D call TRBD2 (6 bases). V lost 6 bases and J 5 bases, leaving 20 bases between the germline ends. The CDR3 is 16 amino acids. The germline V gene has CDR1 SGHTA and CDR2 FQGTGA.

V gene TRBV11-2 combines with J gene TRBJ2-7, with a tentative D call TRBD1 (6 bases). The CDR3 covers 15 residues. V dropped 5 bases and J dropped 3 bases, with 17 bases sitting between them. Germline assignment: CDR1 SGHAT and CDR2 FQNNGV. In nucleotides, the CDR3 is TGTGCCAGCAGCACAAAGGGACACCTGTTCTACGAGCAGTACTTC. Encoded protein: CASSTKGHLFYEQYF.

V is TRBV5-1 and J is TRBJ2-1; the match to TRBD2 covers 8 bases. There are 17 residues in the CDR3. With 4 bases clipped from V and 1 base from J, the junction kept 10 bases outside the gene matches. CDR1 is SGHRS, CDR2 YFSETQ, per germline. CDR3 DNA sequence: TGCGCCAGCAGCCCGTCCCCGGGACTAGGGTCCTACAATGAGCAGTTCTTC. Its protein is CASSPSPGLGSYNEQFF.

This clone was seen more than once but under ten times. The J gene is TRBJ1-5, the V gene TRBV7-2; D is unclear. From germline, CDR1 is SGHTA and CDR2 FQGNSA. The V gene lost 1 base and the J gene lost 3 bases, with 10 bases spanning the gap. The CDR3 spans 15 residues. CDR3 coding DNA: TGTGCCAGCAGCTTAGGGCAGGCCCCCAATCAGCCCCAGCATTTT. It is translated as CASSLGQAPNQPQHF.

The CDR3 DNA is TGCGCCAGCAGCCAAGTGACAGGGAACAACTATGGCTACACCTTC. Protein product: CASSQVTGNNYGYTF. This sequence joins TRBV4-1 and TRBJ1-2; the match to TRBD1 covers 7 bases. Per the germline V gene, CDR1 is MGHRA and CDR2 is YSYEKL. After removal of 1 base from V and 2 bases from J, the junction contained 4 bases not matched to a gene. The CDR3 runs to 15 residues.

This clone has a handful of counts. The genes are TRBV10-1 and TRBJ2-3; TRBD2 aligns across 8 bases. The junction had 2 bases not matched to a gene; V was cut back by 3 bases and J by 3 bases. Germline-derived CDR1 and CDR2 are WNHNN and SYGVQD (reference sequence). The CDR3 covers 14 residues. The DNA for the CDR3 is TGCGCCAGCAGTGATGGGACTAGAACAGATACGCAGTATTTT. Protein sequence: CASSDGTRTDTQYF.

V is TRBV4-1 and J is TRBJ2-7; D is possibly TRBD2 (5 bases). Trimming left V 2 bases short and J 1 base short, with 9 bases between. This CDR3 comprises 14 residues. The germline gives CDR1 MGHRA, CDR2 YSYEKL. The CDR3, as DNA: TGCGCCAGCAGCCAAATAAGCGGTTCCTACGAGCAGTACTTC. Encoded protein: CASSQISGSYEQYF.

The V call is TRBV27, the J call TRBJ2-1, with TRBD2 matching 11 bases. J lost 7 bases, V lost 6 bases, and 5 bases had no gene match. The CDR3 sequence is 14 residues long. Germline V gives CDR1 MNHEY, CDR2 SMNVEV (reference sequence). The DNA for the CDR3 is TGTGCCAGCAGGCGGCTAGCGGGAGGAAATGAGCAGTTCTTC. Translation gives CASRRLAGGNEQFF.

The chain recombines TRBV6-5 with TRBJ1-4; unclear D gene. Germline V lookup: CDR1 MNHEY, CDR2 SVGAGI. This CDR3 has 13 amino acids. Trimming stripped 6 bases from V and 10 bases from J, with 15 bases between. The CDR3 nucleotides are TGTGCCAGCAGGCAACGTTTGGGGTCAAAACTGTTTTTT. It specifies CASRQRLGSKLFF.

This clone was recorded a few times. The chain links TRBV5-1 to TRBJ1-3; 8 nucleotides match TRBD1. Trimming at V came to 1 base and at J to 3 bases, leaving 3 bases not matched to a gene. The CDR3 contains 15 residues. Germline V gives CDR1 SGHRS, CDR2 YFSETQ. CDR3 bases: TGCGCCAGCAGCTTGCCTGGACAGGGTGGAAACACCATATATTTT. Its protein is CASSLPGQGGNTIYF.

The chain joins TRBV7-9 to TRBJ1-1; TRBD1 matches 10 bases. The CDR3 spans 16 residues. Germline CDR1 SEHNR, CDR2 FQNEAQ (reference sequence). Trimming removed 4 bases from V and 8 bases from J; junction bases left unmatched: 13. In DNA form, the CDR3 reads TGTGCCAGCAGCTCGACTAAGCTGACAGGGGGCGCGGAAGCTTTCTTT. Translated, it gives CASSSTKLTGGAEAFF. Supplemented by reference TRBV7-9 and TRBJ1-1, the full variable domain reads DTGVSQNPRHKITKRGQNVTFRCDPISEHNRLYWYRQTLGQGPEFLTYFQNEAQLEKSRLLSDRFSAERPKGSFSTLEIQRTEQGDSAMYLCASSSTKLTGGAEAFFGQGTRLTVV.

The genes are TRBV2 and TRBJ1-1; D remains unclear. The CDR3 loop spans 14 amino acids. Germline V CDR1 and CDR2: SNHLY, FYNNEI. V was cut by 6 bases and J by 2 bases, with 13 bases left in between. CDR3 DNA: TGTGCCAGCAGCTTAGTAGGAGAAAACACTGAAGCTTTCTTT. It is translated as CASSLVGENTEAFF.

J is TRBJ2-5 and V is TRBV18; D is perhaps TRBD1 (6 bases). The germline V gene encodes CDR1 KGHSH and CDR2 LQKENI. V was clipped by 2 bases and J by 0 bases, with 10 bases between them. The CDR3 has 15 residues. The CDR3 DNA sequence: TGTGCCAGCTCACCAGAGGCAGGGGACCAAGAGACCCAGTACTTC. Protein product: CASSPEAGDQETQYF.

The V and J genes are TRBV6-5 and TRBJ2-7; 11 bases are a match to TRBD1. J was trimmed by 0 bases and V by 2 bases; bases with no gene match: 3. The CDR3 extends over 16 amino acids. Germline CDR1 reads MNHEY; CDR2 reads SVGAGI. The CDR3 bases are TGTGCCAGCAGTTACCCCGGGACAGGGGGCTCCTACGAGCAGTACTTC. As protein: CASSYPGTGGSYEQYF.

The gene calls are TRBV18 and TRBJ2-3, with D possibly TRBD2 on 6 matching bases. Germline assignment: CDR1 KGHSH and CDR2 LQKENI. The germline V and J ends were trimmed by 0 bases and 1 base, with 8 bases remaining between them. The CDR3 covers 15 residues. CDR3 sequence: CASSPPASGTDTQYF. CDR3 in DNA: TGTGCCAGCTCACCACCGGCTAGCGGCACAGATACGCAGTATTTT.